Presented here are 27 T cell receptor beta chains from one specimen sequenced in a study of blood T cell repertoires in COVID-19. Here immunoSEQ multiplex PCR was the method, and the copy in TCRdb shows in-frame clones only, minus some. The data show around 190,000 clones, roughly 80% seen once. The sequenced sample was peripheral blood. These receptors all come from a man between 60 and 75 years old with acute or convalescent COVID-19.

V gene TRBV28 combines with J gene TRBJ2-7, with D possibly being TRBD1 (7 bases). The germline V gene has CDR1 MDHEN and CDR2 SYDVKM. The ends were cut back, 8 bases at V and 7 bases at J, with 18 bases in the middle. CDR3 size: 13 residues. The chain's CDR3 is CASGGQGEMEQYF. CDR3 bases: TGTGCCAGCGGGGGGCAGGGGGAAATGGAGCAGTACTTC.

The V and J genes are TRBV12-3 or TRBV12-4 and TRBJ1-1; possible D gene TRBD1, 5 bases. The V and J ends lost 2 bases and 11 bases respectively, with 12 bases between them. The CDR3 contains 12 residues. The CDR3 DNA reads TGTGCCAGCAGTTTAAACCCCCGGGGGGCTTTCTTT. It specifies CASSLNPRGAFF.

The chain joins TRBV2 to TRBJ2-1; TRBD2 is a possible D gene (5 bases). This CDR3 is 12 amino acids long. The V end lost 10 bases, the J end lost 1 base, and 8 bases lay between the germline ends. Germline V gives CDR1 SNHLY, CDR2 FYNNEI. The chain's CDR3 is CAIRDSYNEQFF. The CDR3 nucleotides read TGTGCCATCCGGGATTCCTACAATGAGCAGTTCTTC.

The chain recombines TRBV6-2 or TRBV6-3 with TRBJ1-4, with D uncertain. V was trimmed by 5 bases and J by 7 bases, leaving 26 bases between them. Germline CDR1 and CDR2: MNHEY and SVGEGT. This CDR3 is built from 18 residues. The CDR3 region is CASSGRVWPFVGGEKLFF. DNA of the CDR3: TGTGCCAGCAGTGGACGGGTATGGCCCTTTGTTGGAGGTGAAAAACTGTTTTTT.

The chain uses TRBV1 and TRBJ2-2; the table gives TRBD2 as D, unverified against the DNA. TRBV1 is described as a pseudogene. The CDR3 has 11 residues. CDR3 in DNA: TGCACCAGACTCAACACCGGGGAGCTGTTTTTT. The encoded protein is CTRLNTGELFF.

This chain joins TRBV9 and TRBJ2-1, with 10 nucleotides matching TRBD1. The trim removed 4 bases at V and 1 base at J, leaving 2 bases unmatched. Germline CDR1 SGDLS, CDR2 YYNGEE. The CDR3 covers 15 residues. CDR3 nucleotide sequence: TGTGCCAGCAGCTCGGGACAGGGGTCCTACAATGAGCAGTTCTTC. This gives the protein CASSSGQGSYNEQFF.

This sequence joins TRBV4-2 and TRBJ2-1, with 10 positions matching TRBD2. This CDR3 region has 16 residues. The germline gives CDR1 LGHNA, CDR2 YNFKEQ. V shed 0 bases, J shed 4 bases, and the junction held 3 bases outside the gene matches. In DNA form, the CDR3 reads TGTGCCAGCAGCCAAGATGAGCGGGGGGGATACAATGAGCAGTTCTTC. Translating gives CASSQDERGGYNEQFF.

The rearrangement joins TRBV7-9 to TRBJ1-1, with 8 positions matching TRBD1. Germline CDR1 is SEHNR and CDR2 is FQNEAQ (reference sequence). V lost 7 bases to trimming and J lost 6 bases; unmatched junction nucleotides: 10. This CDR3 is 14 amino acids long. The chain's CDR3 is CASTAQGAFSEAFF. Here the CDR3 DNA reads TGTGCCAGCACCGCTCAGGGGGCGTTTTCTGAAGCTTTCTTT.

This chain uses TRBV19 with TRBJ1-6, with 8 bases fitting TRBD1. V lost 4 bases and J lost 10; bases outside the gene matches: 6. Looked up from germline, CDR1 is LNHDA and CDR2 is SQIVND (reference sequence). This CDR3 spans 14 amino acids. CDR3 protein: CASSRQGRGSPLHF. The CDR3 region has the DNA TGTGCCAGTAGTAGACAGGGGAGGGGGTCACCCCTCCACTTT.

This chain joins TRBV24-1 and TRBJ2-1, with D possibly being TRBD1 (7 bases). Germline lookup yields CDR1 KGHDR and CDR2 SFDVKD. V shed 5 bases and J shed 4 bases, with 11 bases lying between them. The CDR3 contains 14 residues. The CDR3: CATSAGGRYNEQFF. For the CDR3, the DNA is TGTGCCACCAGTGCAGGGGGGAGATACAATGAGCAGTTCTTC.

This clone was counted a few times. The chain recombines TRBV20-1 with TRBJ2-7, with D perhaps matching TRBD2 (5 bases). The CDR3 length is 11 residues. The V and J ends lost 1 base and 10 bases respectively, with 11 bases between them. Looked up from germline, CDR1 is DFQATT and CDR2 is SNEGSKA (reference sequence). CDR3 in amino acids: CSARATGIQYF. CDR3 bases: TGCAGTGCTAGAGCCACCGGGATTCAGTACTTC.

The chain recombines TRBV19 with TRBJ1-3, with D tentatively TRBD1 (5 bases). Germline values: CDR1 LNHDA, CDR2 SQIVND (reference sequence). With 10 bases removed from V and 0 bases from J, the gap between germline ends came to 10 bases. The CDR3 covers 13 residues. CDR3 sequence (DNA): TGTGCCACCGAGACAGTCTCTGGAAACACCATATATTTT. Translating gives CATETVSGNTIYF.

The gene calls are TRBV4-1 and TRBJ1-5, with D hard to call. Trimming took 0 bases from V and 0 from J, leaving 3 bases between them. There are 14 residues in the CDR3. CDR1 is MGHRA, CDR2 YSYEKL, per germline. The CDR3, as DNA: TGCGCCAGCAGCCAAGAGTATAGCAATCAGCCCCAGCATTTT. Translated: CASSQEYSNQPQHF.

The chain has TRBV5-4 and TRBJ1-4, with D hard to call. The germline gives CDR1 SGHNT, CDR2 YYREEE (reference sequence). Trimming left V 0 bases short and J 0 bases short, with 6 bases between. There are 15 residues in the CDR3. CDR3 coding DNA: TGTGCCAGCAGCTTGGACAGCTCAACTAATGAAAAACTGTTTTTT. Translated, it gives CASSLDSSTNEKLFF. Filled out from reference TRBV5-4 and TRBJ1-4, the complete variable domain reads ETGVTQSPTHLIKTRGQQVTLRCSSQSGHNTVSWYQQALGQGPQFIFQYYREEENGRGNFPPRFSGLQFPNYSSELNVNALELDDSALYLCASSLDSSTNEKLFFGSGTQLSVL.

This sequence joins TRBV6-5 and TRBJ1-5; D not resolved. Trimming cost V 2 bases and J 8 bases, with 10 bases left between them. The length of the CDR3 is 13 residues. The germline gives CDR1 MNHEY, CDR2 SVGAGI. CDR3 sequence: CASSYGRGEPQHF. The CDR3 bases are TGTGCCAGCAGTTACGGGCGCGGGGAGCCCCAGCATTTT.

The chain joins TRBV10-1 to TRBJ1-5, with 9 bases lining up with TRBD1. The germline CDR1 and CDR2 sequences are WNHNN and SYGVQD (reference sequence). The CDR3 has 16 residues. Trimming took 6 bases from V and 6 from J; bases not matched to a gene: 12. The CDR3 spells CASSFDGQGRGQPQHF. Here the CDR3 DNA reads TGCGCCAGCAGCTTCGATGGACAGGGGCGAGGTCAGCCCCAGCATTTT.

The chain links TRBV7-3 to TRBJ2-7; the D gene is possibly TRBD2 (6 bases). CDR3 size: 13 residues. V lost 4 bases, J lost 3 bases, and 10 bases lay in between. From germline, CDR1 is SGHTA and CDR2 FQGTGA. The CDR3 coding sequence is TGTGCCAGCAGCTCCCTGGGGGGCTACGAGCAGTACTTC. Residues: CASSSLGGYEQYF.

The CDR3, as DNA: TGTGCCACCAGGGCGGGGTCCGCTCCTACCGGCGTCCTGACTTTC. Amino acid sequence: CATRAGSAPTGVLTF. This chain uses TRBV24-1 with TRBJ2-6; D may be TRBD2 (6 bases). Germline V CDR1 and CDR2: KGHDR, SFDVKD. V was cut by 7 bases and J by 12 bases, with 21 bases left in between. The CDR3 sequence is 15 residues long.

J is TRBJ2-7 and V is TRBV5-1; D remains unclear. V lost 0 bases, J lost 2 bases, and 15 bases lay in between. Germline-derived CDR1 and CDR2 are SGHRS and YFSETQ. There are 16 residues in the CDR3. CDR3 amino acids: CASSLGIAALPYEQYF. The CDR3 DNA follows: TGCGCCAGCAGCTTGGGAATAGCTGCCCTTCCCTACGAGCAGTACTTC. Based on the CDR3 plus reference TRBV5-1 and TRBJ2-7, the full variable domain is KAGVTQTPRYLIKTRGQQVTLSCSPISGHRSVSWYQQTPGQGLQFLFEYFSETQRNKGNFPGRFSGRQFSNSRSEMNVSTLELGDSALYLCASSLGIAALPYEQYFGPGTRLTVT.

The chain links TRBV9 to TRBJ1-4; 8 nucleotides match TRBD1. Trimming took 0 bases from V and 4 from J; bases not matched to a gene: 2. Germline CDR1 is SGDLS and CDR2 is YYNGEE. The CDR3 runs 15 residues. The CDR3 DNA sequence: TGTGCCAGCAGCGTAGCAGGGGGCATTAATGAAAAACTGTTTTTT. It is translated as CASSVAGGINEKLFF.

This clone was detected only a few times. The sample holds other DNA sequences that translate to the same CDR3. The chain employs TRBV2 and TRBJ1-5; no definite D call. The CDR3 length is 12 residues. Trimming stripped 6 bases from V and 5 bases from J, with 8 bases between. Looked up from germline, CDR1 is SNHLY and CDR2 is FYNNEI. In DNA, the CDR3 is TGTGCCAGCAGAGTCGGGGATCAGCCCCAGCATTTT. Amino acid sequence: CASRVGDQPQHF.

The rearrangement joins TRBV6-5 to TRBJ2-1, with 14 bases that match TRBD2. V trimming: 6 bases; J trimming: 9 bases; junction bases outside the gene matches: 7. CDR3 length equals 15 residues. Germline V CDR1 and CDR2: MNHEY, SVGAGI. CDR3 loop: CASRRLAGGPTEQFF. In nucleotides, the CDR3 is TGTGCCAGCAGACGACTAGCGGGAGGGCCGACTGAGCAGTTCTTC.

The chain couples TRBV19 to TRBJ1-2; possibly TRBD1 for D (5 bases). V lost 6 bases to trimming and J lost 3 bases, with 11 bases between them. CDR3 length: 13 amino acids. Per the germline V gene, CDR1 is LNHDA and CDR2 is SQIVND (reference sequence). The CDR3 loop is CASRAGGYYGYTF. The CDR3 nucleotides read TGTGCCAGTAGGGCGGGGGGATACTATGGCTACACCTTC.

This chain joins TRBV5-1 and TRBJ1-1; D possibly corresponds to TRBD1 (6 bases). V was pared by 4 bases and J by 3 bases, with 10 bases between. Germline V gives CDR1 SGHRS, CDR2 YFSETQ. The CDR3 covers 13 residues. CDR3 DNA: TGCGCCAGCAGCATACGACAGGACACTGAAGCTTTCTTT. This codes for CASSIRQDTEAFF.

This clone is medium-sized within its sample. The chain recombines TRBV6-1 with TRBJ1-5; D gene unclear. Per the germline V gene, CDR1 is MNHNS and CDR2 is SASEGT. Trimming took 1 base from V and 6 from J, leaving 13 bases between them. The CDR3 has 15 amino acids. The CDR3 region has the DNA TGTGCCAGCAGTGAAGGCCAAGAGGCAACTCAGCCCCAGCATTTT. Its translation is CASSEGQEATQPQHF.

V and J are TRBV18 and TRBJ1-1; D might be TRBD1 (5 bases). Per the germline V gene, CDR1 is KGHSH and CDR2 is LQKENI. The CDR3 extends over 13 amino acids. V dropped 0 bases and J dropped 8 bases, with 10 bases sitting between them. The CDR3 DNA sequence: TGTGCCAGCTCACCACCTGCCGGGGGGGAAGCTTTCTTT. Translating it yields CASSPPAGGEAFF.

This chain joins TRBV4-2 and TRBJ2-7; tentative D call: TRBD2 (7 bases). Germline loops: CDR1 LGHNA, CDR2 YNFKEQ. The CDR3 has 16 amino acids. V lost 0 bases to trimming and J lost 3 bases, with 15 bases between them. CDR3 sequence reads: CASSQDIGGGDYEQYF. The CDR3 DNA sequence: TGTGCCAGCAGCCAAGATATAGGGGGGGGAGACTACGAGCAGTACTTC.